This T cell receptor (beta chain) was sequenced during a study of T-cell memory formation after mild COVID-19. Trimming left V 6 bases short and J 3 bases short, with 14 bases between. The length of the CDR3 is 14 residues. The germline CDR1 and CDR2 sequences are WSHSY and SAAADI. This clonotype has a handful of counts. Its specificity is unknown. Overall study findings and caveats: Shrinking CD4+ clones were chiefly CM and EM; CD8+ ones were chiefly EMRA.

TCRdb passed the 5' RACE reads through MiXCR, listing each CDR3 protein once. Of more than 250,000 distinct CDR3 sequences in the sample, 15% to 20% were seen once. The sequence was collected from a man aged 18 to 35 who had mild COVID-19 (a few samples of this study predate the infection). Cell type and time point are not known. The specimen was PBMCs or a T cell subset sorted from them (not recorded which). V and J are TRBV10-2 and TRBJ2-5; weak D call: TRBD1 (6 bases). The DNA for the CDR3 is TGCGCCAGCAGGCAGGGGCTCGTAGAAGAGACCCAGTACTTC. It yields the protein CASRQGLVEETQYF.